This T cell receptor (beta chain) derives from a study of blood T cell repertoires in COVID-19. On the study more broadly: The analysed material was cDNA or gDNA that came from T cells, B-cell-depleted T cells, or PBMCs.

This clone was found a few times. The table came from immunoSEQ multiplex PCR; TCRdb's copy has only in-frame clones and leaves some out. The table records more than 250,000 clones, roughly 80% of them present only once. Residents of about two dozen US areas, aged roughly 18 to 90 years, made up the participants. Participants classified as exposed had met a COVID-19 case within 2 weeks before study entry. The specimen sequenced was PBMCs or T cells enriched from blood (not recorded which). This receptor was identified in a man aged 40-49 years who had been exposed to COVID-19.

The CDR3 sequence is CASSHFGRDTDTQYF. The CDR3 DNA reads as TGTGCCAGCAGTCATTTTGGCCGTGACACAGATACGCAGTATTTT. The rearrangement joins TRBV7-8 to TRBJ2-3; D gene uncertain. CDR1 and CDR2 from the germline V gene are SGHVS and FQNEAQ. V was clipped by 6 bases and J by 2 bases, with 15 bases between them. The CDR3 has 15 amino acids.